The 15 T cell receptor beta chains below all came from one sample that was sequenced in a study of blood T cell repertoires in COVID-19. Here immunoSEQ multiplex PCR was the method, and the copy in TCRdb shows in-frame clones only, minus some. The sample holds approximately 250,000 clones, roughly 84% seen once. Sequencing was done on a sample of peripheral blood. Source of these receptors: a man aged 40-55 years who had recovered from COVID-19.

The rearrangement joins TRBV19 to TRBJ2-3; 8 bases are shared with TRBD1. Germline CDR1 LNHDA, CDR2 SQIVND (reference sequence). Trimming removed 5 bases from V and 2 bases from J; junction bases left unmatched: 9. The length of the CDR3 is 16 residues. CDR3 sequence: CASSLRQGSATDTQYF. CDR3 coding DNA: TGTGCCAGTAGTCTAAGACAGGGGAGTGCCACAGATACGCAGTATTTT. The full variable domain, its missing parts supplied by reference TRBV19 and TRBJ2-3, is DGGITQSPKYLFRKEGQNVTLSCEQNLNHDAMYWYRQDPGQGLRLIYYSQIVNDFQKGDIAEGYSVSREKKESFPLTVTSAQKNPTAFYLCASSLRQGSATDTQYFGPGTRLTVL.

The chain uses TRBV6-2 or TRBV6-3 and TRBJ2-7; unclear D gene. Trimming removed 0 bases from V and 0 bases from J, with 9 bases in between. This CDR3 has 15 amino acids. CDR1 and CDR2 from the germline V gene are MNHEY and SVGEGT. CDR3 sequence reads: CASSYSSGSSYEQYF. For the CDR3, the DNA is TGTGCCAGCAGTTACTCGTCAGGTAGCTCCTACGAGCAGTACTTC.

CDR3 region: CASSLVASPGNTIYF. The CDR3 bases are TGTGCCAGCAGCTTAGTGGCCTCACCTGGAAACACCATATATTTT. The chain carries TRBV7-9 and TRBJ1-3; no clear D. CDR1 and CDR2 from the germline V gene are SEHNR and FQNEAQ (reference sequence). The CDR3 length is 15 residues. With 1 base removed from V and 2 bases from J, the gap between germline ends came to 9 bases.

The rearrangement joins TRBV19 to TRBJ2-7, with 7 positions matching TRBD2. Germline loops: CDR1 LNHDA, CDR2 SQIVND (reference sequence). This CDR3 has 14 amino acids. V lost 8 bases, J lost 1 base, and 8 bases stayed unmatched. The CDR3 DNA sequence: TGTGCCAGTCTTTTTCCTAGCGGATCCTACGAGCAGTACTTC. Encoded protein: CASLFPSGSYEQYF.

The rearrangement links TRBV12-3 or TRBV12-4 to TRBJ2-7, with a possible D match to TRBD2 (5 bases). The CDR3 sequence is 12 residues long. The V and J ends lost 8 bases and 5 bases respectively, with 13 bases between them. CDR3 sequence: CASGLFTHEQYF. In DNA form, the CDR3 reads TGTGCCAGCGGACTCTTCACACACGAGCAGTACTTC.

The V gene is TRBV3-1 (or the pseudogene TRBV3-2), the J gene TRBJ1-5, with 9 positions matching TRBD1. The ends lost 3 bases at V and 4 bases at J; junction bases unmatched: 4. CDR1 and CDR2 from the germline V gene are LGHDT and YNNKEL (reference sequence). The CDR3 has 15 amino acids. This chain's CDR3 is CASSHGTGKNQPQHF. CDR3 DNA: TGTGCCAGCAGCCACGGGACAGGGAAGAATCAGCCCCAGCATTTT.

The chain carries TRBV2 and TRBJ2-3; tentative D call: TRBD1 (5 bases). This CDR3 comprises 14 residues. Germline V gene lookup returns CDR1 SNHLY and CDR2 FYNNEI. V lost 3 bases and J lost 1, with 8 bases in between. The CDR3 nucleotides are TGTGCCAGCAGTGACAGGGAAGGCACAGATACGCAGTATTTT. It is translated as CASSDREGTDTQYF.

The V call is TRBV4-3, the J call TRBJ2-7, with D perhaps TRBD1 (6 bases). The germline V gene has CDR1 LGHNA and CDR2 YSLEER. CDR3 length equals 19 residues. With 2 bases removed from V and 3 bases from J, the gap between germline ends came to 26 bases. This CDR3 reads CASSQSSTPGTPMGYEQYF. CDR3 in DNA: TGCGCCAGCAGCCAAAGCTCCACCCCAGGGACACCAATGGGCTACGAGCAGTACTTC.

The chain is built from TRBV19 and TRBJ1-5; D is possibly TRBD1 (5 bases). CDR3 length: 14 amino acids. CDR1 LNHDA and CDR2 SQIVND come from the germline V gene (reference sequence). Trimming removed 10 bases from V and 1 base from J, with 14 bases in between. This chain's CDR3 is CATLDSWSNQPQHF. The CDR3 region has the DNA TGTGCCACCCTAGACAGCTGGAGCAATCAGCCCCAGCATTTT.

The chain has TRBV4-3 and TRBJ1-2; no clear D. V lost 1 base and J lost 5, with 11 bases in between. The germline V gene encodes CDR1 LGHNA and CDR2 YSLEER. The CDR3 length is 14 residues. The CDR3 DNA follows: TGCGCCAGCAGCCAAGGGGGAGGGCCTTATGGCTACACCTTC. It encodes CASSQGGGPYGYTF.

V and J are TRBV5-6 and TRBJ2-5, with D possibly matching TRBD1 (6 bases). This CDR3 has 14 residues. The V end was cut by 0 bases, the J end by 6 bases, with 12 bases between. Germline CDR1 is SGHDT and CDR2 is YYEEEE. The CDR3 DNA reads as TGTGCCAGCAGCTTGGTGGGGGCCATACAGACCCAGTACTTC. This codes for CASSLVGAIQTQYF. Full variable domain (rest looked up from reference TRBV5-6 and TRBJ2-5): DAGVTQSPTHLIKTRGQQVTLRCSPKSGHDTVSWYQQALGQGPQFIFQYYEEEERQRGNFPDRFSGHQFPNYSSELNVNALLLGDSALYLCASSLVGAIQTQYFGPGTRLLVL.

Concerning this clone itself: At one end, the junction sequence differs from germline, possibly due to a read error. The V and J genes are TRBV11-2 and TRBJ1-1; 7 bases map to TRBD1. The CDR3 sequence is 12 residues long. In germline, CDR1 is SGHAT, CDR2 FQNNGV. CDR3 bases: TGTGCCAGCAGCTTAGATGGAGGGGGCCTAAGGTTT. Encoded protein: CASSLDGGGLRF.

Comment on this clone: The sample holds other DNA sequences that translate to the same CDR3. This chain joins TRBV10-2 and TRBJ2-7; maybe TRBD2 (5 bases). The CDR3 has 13 residues. Germline loops: CDR1 WSHSY, CDR2 SAAADI. The V and J ends lost 10 bases and 2 bases respectively, with 15 bases between them. CDR3 sequence: CATLGGSPYEQYF. CDR3 sequence (DNA): TGCGCCACGCTAGGAGGAAGTCCCTACGAGCAGTACTTC.

Many counts were recorded for this clone. V and J are TRBV5-1 and TRBJ1-1, with a possible D match to TRBD1 (5 bases). Trimming left V 4 bases short and J 8 bases short, with 18 bases between. CDR1 and CDR2 from the germline V gene are SGHRS and YFSETQ. There are 14 residues in the CDR3. The CDR3 DNA sequence: TGCGCCAGCAGCAAAGACAGTTCCGCCGAAGAAGCTTTCTTT. It translates to CASSKDSSAEEAFF.

This rearrangement joins TRBV18 to TRBJ2-5; TRBD2 agrees at 15 bases. Germline CDR1 reads KGHSH; CDR2 reads LQKENI. This CDR3 is built from 16 residues. With V trimmed by 5 bases and J by 5 bases, 6 bases remained unmatched. CDR3: CASSAGTSGRLETQYF. CDR3 sequence (DNA): TGTGCCAGCTCAGCCGGGACTAGCGGGAGGTTGGAGACCCAGTACTTC. Supplemented by reference TRBV18 and TRBJ2-5, the full variable domain reads NAGVMQNPRHLVRRRGQEARLRCSPMKGHSHVYWYRQLPEEGLKFMVYLQKENIIDESGMPKERFSAEFPKEGPSILRIQQVVRGDSAAYFCASSAGTSGRLETQYFGPGTRLLVL.